One and the same sample provided the 13 T cell receptor beta chains below, sequenced in a study of T cell responses to AZD1222 COVID-19 vaccine. Libraries were prepared by immunoSEQ multiplex PCR; TCRdb keeps only in-frame clonotypes and omits some of them. The sample lists 85,000 to 100,000 clones, roughly nine tenths occurring once. The sample consisted of peripheral blood, taken on day 0 of AZD1222 vaccination. The receptors were sampled from an adult in good health.

This rearrangement joins TRBV19 to TRBJ2-1, with 10 bases fitting TRBD1. From germline, CDR1 is LNHDA and CDR2 SQIVND (reference sequence). J was trimmed by 2 bases and V by 2 bases; bases with no gene match: 3. CDR3 length: 16 amino acids. The CDR3 coding sequence is TGTGCCAGTAGTATAAGGACAGGGGGTGCCTACAATGAGCAGTTCTTC. Translation: CASSIRTGGAYNEQFF.

The chain combines TRBV11-2 with TRBJ1-1; D may be TRBD1 (5 bases). The CDR3 has 13 amino acids. V was cut by 5 bases and J by 1 base, with 8 bases left in between. Germline CDR1 is SGHAT and CDR2 is FQNNGV. The CDR3 loop reads CASSVGQNTEAFF. DNA for the CDR3: TGTGCCAGCAGCGTCGGACAGAACACTGAAGCTTTCTTT.

This clone was observed a handful of times. The rearrangement links TRBV2 to TRBJ2-7, with TRBD1 identical over 7 bases. The germline V gene has CDR1 SNHLY and CDR2 FYNNEI. The CDR3 loop spans 14 amino acids. V shed 9 bases, J shed 0 bases, and the junction held 8 bases outside the gene matches. The CDR3: CASTTGTASYEQYF. The CDR3 DNA sequence: TGTGCCAGTACCACCGGGACAGCCTCCTACGAGCAGTACTTC.

The CDR3 is CATSRFTGGAGETQYF. The CDR3 bases are TGTGCCACCAGCAGATTTACAGGGGGCGCGGGGGAGACCCAGTACTTC. This chain joins TRBV15 and TRBJ2-5, with 9 bases aligning to TRBD1. This CDR3 region has 16 residues. The germline V gene encodes CDR1 LNHNV and CDR2 YYDKDF (reference sequence). V gave up 2 bases and J gave up 5 bases; unmatched junction bases: 9.

The CDR3 DNA follows: TGTGCCAGCAGCTTACGGTGGTTAGCGGGGCCCACAGATACGCAGTATTTT. Its translation: CASSLRWLAGPTDTQYF. The gene calls are TRBV7-2 and TRBJ2-3; 8 bases agree with TRBD2. This CDR3 is 17 amino acids long. V lost 2 bases and J lost 2; bases outside the gene matches: 9. Germline V gene data show CDR1 as SGHTA and CDR2 as FQGNSA. The full variable domain, rest sourced from reference TRBV7-2 and TRBJ2-3, is GAGVSQSPSNKVTEKGKDVELRCDPISGHTALYWYRQSLGQGLEFLIYFQGNSAPDKSGLPSDRFSAERTGGSVSTLTIQRTQQEDSAVYLCASSLRWLAGPTDTQYFGPGTRLTVL.

The CDR3 sequence: CASSIGLGWTTEAFF. CDR3 in DNA: TGTGCCAGTAGTATCGGGCTCGGTTGGACCACTGAAGCTTTCTTT. The chain links TRBV19 to TRBJ1-1; D not certain. Germline CDR1 is LNHDA and CDR2 is SQIVND (reference sequence). Trimming removed 3 bases at V and 4 bases at J, with 15 bases between. This CDR3 is built from 15 residues.

This clone was detected once. The chain has TRBV6-4 and TRBJ1-2; D unresolved. This CDR3 has 14 residues. CDR1 and CDR2 from the germline V gene are MRHNA and SNTAGT. The V end lost 7 bases, the J end lost 4 bases, and 16 bases lay between the germline ends. CDR3 DNA sequence: TGTGCCAGCACCGCAGGTCCTGAATCCTATGGCTACACCTTC. Residues: CASTAGPESYGYTF.

The chain links TRBV6-2 or TRBV6-3 to TRBJ1-2; 7 positions agree with TRBD1. Trimming removed 2 bases from V and 8 bases from J; junction bases left unmatched: 5. Germline V lookup: CDR1 MNHEY, CDR2 SVGEGT. The CDR3 consists of 13 residues. This CDR3 is CASSYEQGYGYTF. Written as DNA, the CDR3 is TGTGCCAGCAGTTACGAACAGGGGTACGGCTACACCTTC.

The chain recombines TRBV28 with TRBJ2-3; 8 bases map to TRBD2. This CDR3 has 15 amino acids. Losses at the gene ends were 3 bases for V and 7 bases for J; bases not matched to a gene: 9. CDR1 is MDHEN and CDR2 is SYDVKM in the germline V gene. The CDR3 sequence: CASSFFGGALNTQYF. CDR3 DNA sequence: TGTGCCAGCAGTTTTTTCGGGGGGGCTTTAAATACGCAGTATTTT.

The chain joins TRBV18 to TRBJ1-6; TRBD1 agrees at 7 bases. The junction had 10 bases not matched to a gene; V was cut back by 3 bases and J by 11 bases. This CDR3 has 15 residues. Germline V CDR1 and CDR2: KGHSH, LQKENI. Here the CDR3 reads CASSPFHRGGPPLHF. CDR3 in DNA: TGTGCCAGCTCACCCTTCCACAGGGGTGGTCCACCCCTCCACTTT.

The chain joins TRBV3-1 (or the pseudogene TRBV3-2) to TRBJ2-3, with D perhaps matching TRBD2 (6 bases). CDR1 and CDR2 from the germline V gene are LGHDT and YNNKEL (reference sequence). Between the trimmed V and J ends, which lost 3 bases and 4 bases, there was a span of 14 bases. The CDR3 loop spans 15 amino acids. Here the CDR3 DNA reads TGTGCCAGCAGCCAGGGGGGATTCCTCGCAGATACGCAGTATTTT. Protein: CASSQGGFLADTQYF.

This rearrangement joins TRBV5-4 to TRBJ2-3; no clear D. The CDR3 is 13 residues long. The germline V gene has CDR1 SGHNT and CDR2 YYREEE (reference sequence). V lost 2 bases and J 7 bases, leaving 11 bases between the germline ends. CDR3 amino acids: CASSFYYANTQYF. The DNA for the CDR3 is TGTGCCAGCAGCTTTTATTACGCAAATACGCAGTATTTT.

The genes are TRBV29-1 and TRBJ2-3, with a tentative D call TRBD2 (6 bases). V was clipped by 7 bases and J by 6 bases, with 17 bases between them. Looked up from germline, CDR1 is SQVTM and CDR2 is ANQGSEA. The CDR3 has 13 amino acids. The CDR3 bases are TGCAGCGCCCCTATCGGGGGTGGGGATACGCAGTATTTT. The encoded protein is CSAPIGGGDTQYF.